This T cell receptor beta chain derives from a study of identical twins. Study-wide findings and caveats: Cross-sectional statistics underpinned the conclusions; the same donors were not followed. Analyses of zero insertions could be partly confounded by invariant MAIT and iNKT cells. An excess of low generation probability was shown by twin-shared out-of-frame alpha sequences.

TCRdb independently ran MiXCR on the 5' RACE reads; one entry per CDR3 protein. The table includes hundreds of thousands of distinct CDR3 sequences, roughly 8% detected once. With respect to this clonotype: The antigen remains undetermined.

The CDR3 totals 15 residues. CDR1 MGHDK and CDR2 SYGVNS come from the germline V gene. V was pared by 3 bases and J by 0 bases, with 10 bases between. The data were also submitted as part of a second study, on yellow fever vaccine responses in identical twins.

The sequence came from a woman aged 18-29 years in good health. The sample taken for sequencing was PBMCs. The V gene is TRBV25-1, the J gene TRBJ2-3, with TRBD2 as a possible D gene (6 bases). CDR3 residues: CASSDAGTSTDTQYF. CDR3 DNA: TGTGCCAGCAGTGATGCCGGGACTAGCACAGATACGCAGTATTTT.